The T cell receptor beta chain described here comes from a study of T cell responses to AZD1222 COVID-19 vaccine. Study in general: Pooled samples include second doses given at about 4 or 12 weeks.

Profiling relied on immunoSEQ multiplex PCR, and the TCRdb table lists in-frame clones only, not all of them. Of over 85,000 clones listed, less than 90% are singletons. Trimming stripped 3 bases from V and 4 bases from J, with 13 bases between. CDR1 and CDR2 from the germline V gene are SGHRS and YFSETQ. CDR3 length: 15 residues. The sample in question was peripheral blood, obtained on day 0 of AZD1222 vaccination. The receptor's source is an adult in good health. V is TRBV5-1 and J is TRBJ2-2, with a possible D match to TRBD2 (6 bases). CDR3 bases: TGCGCCAGCAGCTGGGACTGGCCAGGCACCGGGGAGCTGTTTTTT. This encodes CASSWDWPGTGELFF. The full variable domain, rest sourced from reference TRBV5-1 and TRBJ2-2, is KAGVTQTPRYLIKTRGQQVTLSCSPISGHRSVSWYQQTPGQGLQFLFEYFSETQRNKGNFPGRFSGRQFSNSRSEMNVSTLELGDSALYLCASSWDWPGTGELFFGEGSRLTVL.